This T cell receptor beta chain came from a study of blood T cells in healthy people across ages. Points from the study as a whole: Age showed a roughly linear inverse relationship with TCR beta diversity per million T cells. What prevented conclusive comparison of naive and antigen-experienced cells was that PBMCs were unsorted.

With respect to this clonotype: What it binds is unknown.

Alongside a J-beta primer mix, a sample-barcoded 5' primer served in a second PCR lasting 7 to 11 cycles. Each cDNA molecule was tagged by a template-switch adaptor that had 12 random nucleotides. Using its own MiXCR run on the 5' RACE reads, TCRdb lists one record per CDR3 protein. Among roughly 800,000 distinct CDR3 sequences listed, roughly 64% were seen once. Donors each provided ten milliliters of peripheral blood. The V and J ends lost 0 bases and 7 bases respectively, with 9 bases between them. The CDR3 covers 13 residues. In germline, CDR1 is SGHTA, CDR2 FQGTGA. Material for sequencing was blood. The V gene is TRBV7-3, the J gene TRBJ1-2; D gene uncertain. The clonotype originates from a man under 40 in good health. In nucleotides, the CDR3 is TGTGCCAGCAGCTTAACTCGGGAAGGTGGCTACACCTTC. Encoded protein: CASSLTREGGYTF.